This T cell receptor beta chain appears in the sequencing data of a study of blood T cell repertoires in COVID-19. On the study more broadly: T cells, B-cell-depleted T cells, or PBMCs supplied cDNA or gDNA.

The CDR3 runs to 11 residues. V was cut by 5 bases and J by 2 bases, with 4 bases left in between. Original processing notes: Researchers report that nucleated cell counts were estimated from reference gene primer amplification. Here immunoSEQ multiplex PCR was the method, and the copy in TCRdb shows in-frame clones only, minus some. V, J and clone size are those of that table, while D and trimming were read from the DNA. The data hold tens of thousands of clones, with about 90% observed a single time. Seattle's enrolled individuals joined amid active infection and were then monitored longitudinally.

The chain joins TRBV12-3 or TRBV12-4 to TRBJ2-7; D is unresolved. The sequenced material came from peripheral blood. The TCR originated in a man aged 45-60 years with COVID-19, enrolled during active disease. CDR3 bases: TGTGCCAGCAGTCCCGCCTACGAGCAGTACTTC. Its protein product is CASSPAYEQYF.